This TCR beta chain was profiled in a study of blood T cells in healthy people across ages. Each donor supplied 8 to 10 milliliters of peripheral blood. Using a J-beta primer mix together with a sample-barcoded 5' primer, a second PCR was run for about 6 to 12 cycles. TCRdb reprocessed the 5' RACE reads with MiXCR, giving one entry per CDR3 protein. Of over a million distinct CDR3 sequences listed, 40% to 45% were seen once; the top ten hold 4%. In regard to this clonotype: At one end, the junction sequence differs from germline, possibly due to a read error.

Germline V gives CDR1 SSHAT, CDR2 FNYEAQ (reference sequence). The CDR3 runs 14 residues. Sequencing was performed on blood. The V and J genes are TRBV7-7 and TRBJ2-1; TRBD2 is a possible D gene (7 bases). The sequence was obtained from a woman in her late teens or twenties in good health. DNA of the CDR3: TGTGCTAGCAGCCGCCGGGGGGCAAACAATGAGCAGTTCTTC. Translated, it gives CASSRRGANNEQFF.